This T cell receptor (beta chain) was recorded in a study of blood T cell repertoires in COVID-19. Study-level information: Acute and convalescent COVID-19 samples came from the United States, Italy and Spain. PBMCs, B-cell-depleted T cells, or T cells provided the cDNA or gDNA that made up the material.

The CDR3 runs to 13 residues. The germline CDR1 and CDR2 sequences are SGHAT and FQNNGV. Trimming took 3 bases from V and 8 from J, leaving 10 bases between them. Some clones are missing from TCRdb's copy, which holds only in-frame ones; the method was immunoSEQ multiplex PCR. The sample contains 100,000 to 150,000 clones, over 75% of which appear only once. The specimen was peripheral blood. The clonotype originates from a man between 60 and 75 years old with acute or convalescent COVID-19. This chain uses TRBV11-2 with TRBJ1-4; D ambiguous. The CDR3: CASSFREEEKLFF. The CDR3 bases are TGTGCCAGCAGCTTTCGAGAGGAGGAAAAACTGTTTTTT. The full variable domain, with the rest looked up from reference TRBV11-2 and TRBJ1-4, is EAGVAQSPRYKIIEKRQSVAFWCNPISGHATLYWYQQILGQGPKLLIQFQNNGVVDDSQLPKDRFSAERLKGVDSTLKIQPAKLEDSAVYLCASSFREEEKLFFGSGTQLSVL.